The clone carrying this T cell receptor beta chain was counted a few times. Germline V CDR1 and CDR2: GTSNPN, SVGIG (reference sequence). The CDR3 has 11 residues. Between the trimmed V and J ends, which lost 5 bases and 6 bases, there was a span of 8 bases. The record originates from a study of sequential checkpoint blockade in melanoma. The treatment denotes: randomized to nivolumab then ipilimumab (arm A) or the reverse (arm B). Sequencing was performed with immunoSEQ multiplex PCR; in TCRdb, only in-frame clones are kept and a portion is missing. The data contain 4,000 or so clones, roughly 20% of them singletons.

The sequence derives from a human donor with melanoma. This specimen consisted of tumor tissue (inferred from file names), obtained from a patient given nivolumab and ipilimumab in sequence. This chain connects TRBV30 to TRBJ1-3; D remains unclear. The CDR3 bases are TGTGCCTGGGCGGGTTTAAACACCATATATTTT. This translates into CAWAGLNTIYF.